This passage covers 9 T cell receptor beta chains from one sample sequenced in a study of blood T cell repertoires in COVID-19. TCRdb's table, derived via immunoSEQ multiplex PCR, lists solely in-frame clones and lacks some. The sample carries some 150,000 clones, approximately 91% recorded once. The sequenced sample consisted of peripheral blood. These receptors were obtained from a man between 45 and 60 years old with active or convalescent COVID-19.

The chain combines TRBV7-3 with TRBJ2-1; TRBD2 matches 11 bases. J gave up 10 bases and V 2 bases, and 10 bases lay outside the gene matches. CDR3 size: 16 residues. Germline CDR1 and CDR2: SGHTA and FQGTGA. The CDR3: CASSLVRGSGRAEQFF. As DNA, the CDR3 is TGTGCCAGCAGCTTAGTTCGGGGTAGCGGGAGGGCGGAGCAGTTCTTC.

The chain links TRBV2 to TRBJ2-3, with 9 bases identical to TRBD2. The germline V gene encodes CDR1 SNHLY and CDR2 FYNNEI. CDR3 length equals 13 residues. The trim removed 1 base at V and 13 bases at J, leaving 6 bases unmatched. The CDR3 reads CASSEEIAGDEYF. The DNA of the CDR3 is TGTGCCAGCAGTGAAGAAATAGCGGGAGACGAGTATTTT.

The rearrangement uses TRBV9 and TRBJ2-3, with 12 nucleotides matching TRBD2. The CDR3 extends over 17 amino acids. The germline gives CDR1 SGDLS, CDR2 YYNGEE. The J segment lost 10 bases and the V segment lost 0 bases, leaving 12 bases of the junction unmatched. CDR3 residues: CASSVGLAGDARGAQYF. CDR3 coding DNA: TGTGCCAGCAGCGTAGGACTAGCGGGAGACGCCAGGGGGGCGCAGTATTTT.

CDR3 coding DNA: TGTGCCAGCAGTTTACGGACTAGCGGTTCTATAGGCAATGAGCAGTTCTTC. Encoded protein: CASSLRTSGSIGNEQFF. V gene TRBV27 combines with J gene TRBJ2-1, with TRBD2 matching 10 bases. V gave up 2 bases and J gave up 6 bases; unmatched junction bases: 10. The germline gives CDR1 MNHEY, CDR2 SMNVEV (reference sequence). CDR3 length: 17 amino acids.

Here the CDR3 reads CASSLNRGEAFF. CDR3 coding DNA: TGCGCCAGCAGCTTGAACAGGGGTGAAGCTTTCTTT. This chain connects TRBV5-1 to TRBJ1-1; 7 nucleotides align to TRBD1. Germline lookup yields CDR1 SGHRS and CDR2 YFSETQ. The CDR3 spans 12 residues. Trimming removed 1 base from V and 7 bases from J; junction bases left unmatched: 1.

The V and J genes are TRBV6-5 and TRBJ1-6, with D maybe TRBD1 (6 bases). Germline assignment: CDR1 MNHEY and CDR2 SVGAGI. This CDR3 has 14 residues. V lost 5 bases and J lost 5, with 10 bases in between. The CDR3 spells CASSKQGHNSPLHF. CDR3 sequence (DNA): TGTGCCAGCAGTAAGCAGGGGCATAATTCACCCCTCCACTTT.

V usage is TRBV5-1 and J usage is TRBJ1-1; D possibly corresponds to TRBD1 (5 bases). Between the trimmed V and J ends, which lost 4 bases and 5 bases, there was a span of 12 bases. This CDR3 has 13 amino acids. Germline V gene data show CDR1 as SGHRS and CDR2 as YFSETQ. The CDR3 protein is CASSRAGKTEAFF. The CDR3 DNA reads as TGCGCCAGCAGCCGGGCAGGGAAGACTGAAGCTTTCTTT.

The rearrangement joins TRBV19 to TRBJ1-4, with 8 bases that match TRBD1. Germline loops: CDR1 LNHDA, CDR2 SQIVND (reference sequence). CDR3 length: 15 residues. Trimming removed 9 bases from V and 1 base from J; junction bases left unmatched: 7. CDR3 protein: CASTRQGLTNEKLFF. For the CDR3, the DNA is TGTGCCAGCACGAGACAGGGGCTAACTAATGAAAAACTGTTTTTT.

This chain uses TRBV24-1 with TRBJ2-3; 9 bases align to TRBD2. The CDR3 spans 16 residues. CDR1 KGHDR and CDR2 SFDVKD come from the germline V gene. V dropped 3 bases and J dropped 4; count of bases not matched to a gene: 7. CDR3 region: CATSDLRREGADTQYF. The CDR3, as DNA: TGTGCCACCAGTGATCTCAGGCGGGAGGGTGCAGATACGCAGTATTTT.